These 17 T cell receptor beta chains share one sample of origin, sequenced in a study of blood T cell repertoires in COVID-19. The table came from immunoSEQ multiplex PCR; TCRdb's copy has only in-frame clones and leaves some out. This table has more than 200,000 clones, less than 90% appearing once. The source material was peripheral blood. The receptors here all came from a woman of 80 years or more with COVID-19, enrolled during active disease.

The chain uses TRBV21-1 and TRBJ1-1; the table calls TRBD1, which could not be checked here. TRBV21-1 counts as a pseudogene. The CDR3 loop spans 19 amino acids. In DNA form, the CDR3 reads TGTGCCAGCAGTCCAAGCACGGCCACAAACAGGGGGAATAACACTGAAGCTTTCTTT. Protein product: CASSPSTATNRGNNTEAFF.

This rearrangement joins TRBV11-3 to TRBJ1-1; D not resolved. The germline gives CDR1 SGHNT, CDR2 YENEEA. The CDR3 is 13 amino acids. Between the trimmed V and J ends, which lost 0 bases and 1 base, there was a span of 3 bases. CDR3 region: CASSLDRNTEAFF. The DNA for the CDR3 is TGTGCCAGCAGCTTAGATCGGAACACTGAAGCTTTCTTT.

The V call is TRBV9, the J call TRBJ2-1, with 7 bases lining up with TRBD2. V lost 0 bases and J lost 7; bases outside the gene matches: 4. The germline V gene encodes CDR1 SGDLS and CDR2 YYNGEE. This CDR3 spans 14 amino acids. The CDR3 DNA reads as TGTGCCAGCAGCGTAGCCGGGGGAGGGAATGAGCAGTTCTTC. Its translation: CASSVAGGGNEQFF.

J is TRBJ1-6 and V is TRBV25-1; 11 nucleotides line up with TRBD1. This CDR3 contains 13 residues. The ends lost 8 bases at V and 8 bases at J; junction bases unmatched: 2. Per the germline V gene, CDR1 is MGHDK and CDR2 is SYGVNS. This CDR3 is CASAGQGDSPLHF. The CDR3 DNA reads TGTGCCAGCGCGGGACAGGGGGATTCACCCCTCCACTTT.

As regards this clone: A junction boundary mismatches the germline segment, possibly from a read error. This CDR3 is CATRRTGGGLAMDF. For the CDR3, the DNA is TGTGCCACCAGGAGGACAGGGGGAGGGTTGGCAATGGACTTC. This chain connects TRBV3-1 (or the pseudogene TRBV3-2) to TRBJ2-7; 10 nucleotides agree with TRBD1. The CDR3 extends over 14 amino acids. CDR1 LGHDT and CDR2 YNNKEL come from the germline V gene (reference sequence).

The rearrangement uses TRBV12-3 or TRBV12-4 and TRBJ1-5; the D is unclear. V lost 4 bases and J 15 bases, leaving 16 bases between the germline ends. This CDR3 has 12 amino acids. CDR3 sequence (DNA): TGTGCCAGCAGTTACAACGCCGGGAAGGGGCATTTT. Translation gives CASSYNAGKGHF.

DNA for the CDR3: TGTGCCAGCAGCCCACGCCGGGGTCAGGGGGATGAGCAGTTCTTC. Translation gives CASSPRRGQGDEQFF. The chain couples TRBV4-2 to TRBJ2-1, with 7 bases lining up with TRBD1. With V trimmed by 4 bases and J by 8 bases, 11 bases remained unmatched. Germline loops: CDR1 LGHNA, CDR2 YNFKEQ. The CDR3 is 15 residues long.

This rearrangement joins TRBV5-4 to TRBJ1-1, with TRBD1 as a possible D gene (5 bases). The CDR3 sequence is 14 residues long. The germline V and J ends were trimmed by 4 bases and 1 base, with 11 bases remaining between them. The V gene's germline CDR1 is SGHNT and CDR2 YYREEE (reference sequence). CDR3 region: CASSIQAPNTEAFF. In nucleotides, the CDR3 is TGTGCCAGCAGCATACAGGCTCCGAACACTGAAGCTTTCTTT.

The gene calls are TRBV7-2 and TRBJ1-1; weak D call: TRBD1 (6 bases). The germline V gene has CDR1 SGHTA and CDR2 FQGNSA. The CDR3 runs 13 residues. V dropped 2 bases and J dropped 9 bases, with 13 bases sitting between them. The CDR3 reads CASSLRAGDKAFF. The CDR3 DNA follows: TGTGCCAGCAGCTTACGGGCAGGGGACAAAGCTTTCTTT.

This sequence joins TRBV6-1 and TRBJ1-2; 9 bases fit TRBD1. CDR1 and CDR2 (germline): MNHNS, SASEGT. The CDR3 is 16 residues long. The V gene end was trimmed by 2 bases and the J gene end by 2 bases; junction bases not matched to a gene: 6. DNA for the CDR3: TGTGCCAGCAGTGAAAGGGACAGGGTAATGAACTATGGCTACACCTTC. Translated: CASSERDRVMNYGYTF.

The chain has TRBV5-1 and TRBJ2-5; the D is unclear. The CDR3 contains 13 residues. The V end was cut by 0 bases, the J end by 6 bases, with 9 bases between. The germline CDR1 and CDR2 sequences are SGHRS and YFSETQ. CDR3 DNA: TGCGCCAGCAGCTTGGGAGGCGATAAGACCCAGTACTTC. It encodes CASSLGGDKTQYF.

The CDR3 reads CASSYLGNSNQPQHF. CDR3 nucleotides: TGTGCCAGCAGTTACCTGGGCAATAGCAATCAGCCCCAGCATTTT. The chain couples TRBV6-2 or TRBV6-3 to TRBJ1-5, with D hard to call. CDR1 MNHEY and CDR2 SVGEGT come from the germline V gene. There are 15 residues in the CDR3. With 2 bases removed from V and 0 bases from J, the gap between germline ends came to 8 bases.

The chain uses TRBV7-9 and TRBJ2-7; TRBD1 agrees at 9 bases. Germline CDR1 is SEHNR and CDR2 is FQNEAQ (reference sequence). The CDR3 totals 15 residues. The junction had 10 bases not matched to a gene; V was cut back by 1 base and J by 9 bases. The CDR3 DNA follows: TGTGCCAGCAGCTTAGGACAGGGGGATATTAAGTGGCAGTACTTC. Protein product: CASSLGQGDIKWQYF.

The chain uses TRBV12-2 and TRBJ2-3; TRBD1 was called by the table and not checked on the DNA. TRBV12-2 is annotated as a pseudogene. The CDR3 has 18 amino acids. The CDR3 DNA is TGTGCAAGTCGCTTAGGAGCCCCAGACAAAGGGGTCACAGATACGCAGTATTTT. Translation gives CASRLGAPDKGVTDTQYF.

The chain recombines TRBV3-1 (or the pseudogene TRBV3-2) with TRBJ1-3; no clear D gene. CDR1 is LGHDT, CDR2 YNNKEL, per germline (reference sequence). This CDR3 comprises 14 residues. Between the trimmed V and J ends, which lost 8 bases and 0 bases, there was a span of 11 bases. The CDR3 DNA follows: TGTGCCAGCTCGTCACGGTCCTCTGGAAACACCATATATTTT. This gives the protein CASSSRSSGNTIYF.

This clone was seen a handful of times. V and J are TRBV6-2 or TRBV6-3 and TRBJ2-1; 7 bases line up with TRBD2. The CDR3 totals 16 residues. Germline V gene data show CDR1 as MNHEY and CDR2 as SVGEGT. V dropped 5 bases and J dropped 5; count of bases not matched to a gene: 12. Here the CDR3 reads CASSARTSRGNNEQFF. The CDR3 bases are TGTGCCAGCAGTGCCCGGACTAGTCGTGGCAACAATGAGCAGTTCTTC.

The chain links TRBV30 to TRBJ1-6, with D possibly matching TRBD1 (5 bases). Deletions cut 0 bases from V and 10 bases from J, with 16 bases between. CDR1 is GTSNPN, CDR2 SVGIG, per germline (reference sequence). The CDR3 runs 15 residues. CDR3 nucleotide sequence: TGTGCCTGGAGTGTACCAGGGTCGGCGGGATCACCCCTCCACTTT. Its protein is CAWSVPGSAGSPLHF.